This T cell receptor beta chain was obtained from a study of beta chain features in type 1 diabetes listed by TCRdb under 2018. Study-level background: Mean age, gender distribution, total cell number and subset yield were not different between patients and healthy donors. Regulatory and stem cell-like memory subsets were obtained from only 8 patients and roughly eight healthy donors, while naive and central memory subsets were obtained from all 30 or so donors. In the study, TCRB repertoires of sorted circulating CD4+ T cell subsets from recently diagnosed type 1 diabetes patients were compared with those of matched healthy donors. A total of just under 110,000,000 sorted cells were examined across all samples, and RNA yield correlated strongly with the number of cells per subset.

From each donor, a single peripheral blood sample of approximately 110 mL on average was drawn into heparinised tubes. Naive, central memory, regulatory and stem cell-like memory CD4+ T cells were sorted on a BD FACSAria II using a panel including CD45RO, CCR7, CD25, CD127, CD95 and CD27. A purity above 95% was achieved for all sorted populations. Right away, PBMCs were isolated by Lymphoprep density gradient centrifugation and were stained directly, with no culture step. To minimize batch effects, samples were stained and sorted in pairs, one healthy donor with one patient per experiment. CDR1 ENHRY and CDR2 SYGVKD were looked up in the germline V gene. Inclusive of the bounding cysteine and phenylalanine, the CDR3 is 13 residues long. CDR3 DNA only is kept here, 39 bases in frame from base 1. The junction carries 9 bases between V and J, which are trimmed by 6 bases and 1 base respectively. Comment on this clone: Its specific antigen is unknown. Base qualities are not recorded, but no much larger clone differs from it by a single base.

Study-wide findings and limitations: PCR may preferentially amplify shorter templates, but because patient and control samples were amplified and corrected together, any resulting skew would affect both groups equally. Naive, central memory and regulatory TCRB repertoires appeared more similar among patients than among healthy donors. Sequencing cDNA rather than genomic DNA could over-represent highly expressing activated cells, although activation and CD3 levels did not differ between groups. Type 1 diabetes patients showed a moderate but significant shortening of TCRB CDR3 length in all four CD4+ subsets. At VDJ recombination sites, type 1 diabetes patients had fewer insertions and more deleted nucleotides, which implies abnormalities in thymic rearrangement. HLA sub-analyses involved small numbers of individuals, so any influence of HLA type on TCRB rearrangement remained unresolved.

All of the isolated RNA was reverse transcribed with the High Capacity cDNA Reverse Transcription Kit, so expressed TCRB transcripts were sequenced. Deep immunoSEQ sequencing was performed on naive, central memory and regulatory T cell samples, with an average of roughly 3.6 million total reads per sample. Sorted cells were lysed in RLT buffer and RNA was extracted with DNase-treated RNeasy Micro or Mini kits, depending on cell number. Each cell subset was processed on its own to prevent cross-contamination, while patient and healthy donor samples were processed together. TCRB sequences were amplified from cDNA with the immunoSEQ multiplex PCR, producing 87-bp fragments spanning the CDR3 region. Sequencing of the amplicons was performed on the Illumina HiSeq platform. On the authors' methods: PCR bias was computationally corrected using synthetic template baselines, reads within Hamming distance 2 were collapsed, and singletons that could not be merged were discarded. Reads were aligned to IMGT to assign V, D and J genes, CDR3 length, and insertions or deletions at six rearrangement sites. Within each subset, clonotype counts were normalized to sorted cell number, after which true diversity and Gini coefficients were computed with the tcR R package. The overlap coefficient, calculated on TCRB nucleotide sequences, was used to measure repertoire sharing. Out-of-frame TCRB sequences from naive cells were analyzed to stand in for the pre-selection repertoire. TCRdb retrieved this table from immuneACCESS and kept in-frame rearrangements only. Not all clones are present; in checked studies, unresolved V genes account for under half, and no reason is known for the remainder. For V, J and clone size, that table is used; D and trimming come from the DNA. The sample yields hundreds of thousands of clones; 10% to 15% were counted once. 0.022% of the sample belongs to the ten largest clones.

Sequencing was performed on naive CD4+ T cells from blood. Sample cell subset or site, as interpreted from the label and publication: true naive CD4+ T cells. The chain links TRBV10-3 with TRBJ1-1; the D segment could be TRBD1, given 5 matching bases. This TCR came from a man aged 18 to 29 with type 1 diabetes. The DNA sequence reads TGTGCCATCAGGGCTACAGGGAACACTGAAGCTTTCTTT. This translates into CAIRATGNTEAFF.